The 28 T cell receptor beta chains given below trace back to one sample, sequenced in a study of T cell changes during pregnancy in multiple sclerosis. Here immunoSEQ multiplex PCR was the method, and the copy in TCRdb shows in-frame clones only, minus some. This sample carries roughly 83,000 clones, 90% to 95% of them seen once, and the ten largest clones take around 3.3%. The source was PBMCs, collected in the first trimester of pregnancy. The receptor set was obtained from a female donor in good health, serving as a control in a pregnancy study. Some clones in this sample may be carry-over from other donors' samples.

The chain couples TRBV29-1 to TRBJ2-1, with 12 nucleotides matching TRBD2. CDR1 and CDR2 (germline): SQVTM, ANQGSEA. V shed 7 bases, J shed 8 bases, and the junction held 9 bases outside the gene matches. The CDR3 is 14 residues long. CDR3 bases: TGCAGCGCCTTGACTAGCGGGAGTAAAGATGAGCAGTTCTTC. This encodes CSALTSGSKDEQFF.

The chain carries TRBV27 and TRBJ2-7; TRBD1 matches 7 bases. This CDR3 has 13 residues. Germline trimming cut 6 bases from V and 2 bases from J; bases unmatched to any gene: 4. The germline CDR1 and CDR2 sequences are MNHEY and SMNVEV (reference sequence). The CDR3 coding sequence is TGTGCCAGCAGCCCGACAGGGACCTACGAGCAGTACTTC. Translation gives CASSPTGTYEQYF.

J is TRBJ1-4 and V is TRBV11-2; D uncertain. V dropped 4 bases and J dropped 3 bases, with 15 bases sitting between them. This CDR3 comprises 16 residues. Germline V gene sequence: CDR1 SGHAT, CDR2 FQNNGV. In DNA form, the CDR3 reads TGTGCCAGCAGCTCCCCGGGCGGGGTCGCTAATGAAAAACTGTTTTTT. Translation gives CASSSPGGVANEKLFF. The variable domain in full, with the rest retrieved from reference TRBV11-2 and TRBJ1-4, is EAGVAQSPRYKIIEKRQSVAFWCNPISGHATLYWYQQILGQGPKLLIQFQNNGVVDDSQLPKDRFSAERLKGVDSTLKIQPAKLEDSAVYLCASSSPGGVANEKLFFGSGTQLSVL.

The V gene is TRBV18, the J gene TRBJ2-3; 9 bases align to TRBD2. CDR1 KGHSH and CDR2 LQKENI come from the germline V gene. The CDR3 runs to 15 residues. J gave up 5 bases and V 3 bases, and 6 bases lay outside the gene matches. The CDR3 is CASSPGVAGVDTQYF. DNA for the CDR3: TGTGCCAGCTCACCGGGGGTAGCGGGAGTAGATACGCAGTATTTT.

V usage is TRBV5-1 and J usage is TRBJ2-5; 9 bases fit TRBD1. Per germline, CDR1 SGHRS and CDR2 YFSETQ. The CDR3 runs to 14 residues. Losses at the gene ends were 3 bases for V and 2 bases for J; bases not matched to a gene: 2. CDR3 loop: CASSWGQGQETQYF. Here the CDR3 DNA reads TGCGCCAGCAGCTGGGGACAGGGTCAAGAGACCCAGTACTTC.

This sequence joins TRBV6-5 and TRBJ1-6; D is ambiguous. The CDR3 spans 15 residues. The germline V gene has CDR1 MNHEY and CDR2 SVGAGI. Trimming left V 0 bases short and J 9 bases short, with 12 bases between. The CDR3: CASSYSLRPASPLHF. For the CDR3, the DNA is TGTGCCAGCAGTTACTCACTACGACCGGCTTCACCCCTCCACTTT.

The J gene is TRBJ2-7, the V gene TRBV7-9; 8 bases match TRBD1. The V gene end was trimmed by 4 bases and the J gene end by 6 bases; junction bases not matched to a gene: 11. The CDR3 is made up of 15 amino acids. CDR1 and CDR2 (germline): SEHNR, FQNEAQ (reference sequence). The CDR3 sequence is CASSSEDRALIEQYF. The CDR3 DNA reads as TGTGCCAGCAGCTCAGAGGACAGGGCGCTGATCGAGCAGTACTTC.

The chain employs TRBV6-5 and TRBJ2-7; TRBD2 is a possible D gene (6 bases). Germline V gives CDR1 MNHEY, CDR2 SVGAGI. Trimming shortened V by 10 bases and J by 7 bases, and 17 bases separated the two germline ends. CDR3 size: 12 residues. CDR3 sequence (DNA): TGTGCCATCGGGACCTCCGGAGGGGAGCAGTACTTC. This encodes CAIGTSGGEQYF.

Worth noting for this clone: A read error may produce the germline difference seen at one junction end. J is TRBJ1-2 and V is TRBV5-1, with 8 bases fitting TRBD1. Germline V CDR1 and CDR2: SGHRS, YFSETQ. This CDR3 has 18 residues. The CDR3 bases are TGCGCCAGCAGATTGGGAAAAGACAGGGGTGGGGTCGAGTCTGGCTACACCTTC. Its protein is CASRLGKDRGGVESGYTF.

This clone was recorded once. V is TRBV5-1 and J is TRBJ2-5; the match to TRBD1 covers 8 bases. Germline V gene sequence: CDR1 SGHRS, CDR2 YFSETQ. Unmatched junction bases numbered 10, after V lost 5 bases and J lost 1 base. This CDR3 region has 16 residues. CDR3 residues: CASRDGQGVSQETQYF. The DNA for the CDR3 is TGCGCCAGCAGAGACGGACAGGGTGTATCCCAAGAGACCCAGTACTTC. Together with reference TRBV5-1 and TRBJ2-5, the CDR3 gives the full variable domain: KAGVTQTPRYLIKTRGQQVTLSCSPISGHRSVSWYQQTPGQGLQFLFEYFSETQRNKGNFPGRFSGRQFSNSRSEMNVSTLELGDSALYLCASRDGQGVSQETQYFGPGTRLLVL.

For the CDR3, the DNA is TGCACCAGCAGCCATGCGGAACATTCACAGGGGGCCCAAGAGACCCAGTACTTC. Translating it yields CTSSHAEHSQGAQETQYF. V and J are TRBV1 and TRBJ2-5; the DNA was not compared with TRBD1, the D call given in the table. TRBV1 is labeled a pseudogene. The CDR3 length is 18 residues.

This chain joins TRBV4-1 and TRBJ2-2; a possible D gene is TRBD1 (6 bases). CDR3 length: 15 residues. Germline CDR1 and CDR2: MGHRA and YSYEKL. With 3 bases removed from V and 5 bases from J, the gap between germline ends came to 13 bases. This CDR3 reads CASSQGARHTGELFF. The CDR3, as DNA: TGCGCCAGCAGCCAGGGGGCGCGACATACCGGGGAGCTGTTTTTT.

V is TRBV5-1 and J is TRBJ1-2, with a weak D call TRBD1 (6 bases). CDR3 length equals 12 residues. Trimming took 5 bases from V and 4 from J, leaving 9 bases between them. Germline values: CDR1 SGHRS, CDR2 YFSETQ. The CDR3 DNA is TGCGCCAGCAGATCAGGGGCCTATGGCTACACCTTC. It specifies CASRSGAYGYTF.

This clone showed up just a few times. The V and J genes are TRBV28 and TRBJ2-5; TRBD1 aligns across 8 bases. V dropped 6 bases and J dropped 1; count of bases not matched to a gene: 7. The germline CDR1 and CDR2 sequences are MDHEN and SYDVKM. The CDR3 runs 15 residues. In DNA form, the CDR3 reads TGTGCCAGCAGGCCTCCGGGACAGGCCCAAGAGACCCAGTACTTC. It translates to CASRPPGQAQETQYF.

The chain is built from TRBV6-1 and TRBJ1-5, with TRBD1 matching over 8 bases. In germline, CDR1 is MNHNS, CDR2 SASEGT. V lost 6 bases, J lost 5 bases, and 6 bases stayed unmatched. The length of the CDR3 is 14 residues. The CDR3 sequence: CASRGQAGYQPQHF. The CDR3 bases are TGTGCCAGCAGGGGACAGGCCGGATATCAGCCCCAGCATTTT.

This clone occurred a few times. The rearrangement joins TRBV27 to TRBJ1-1; D perhaps matches TRBD1 (5 bases). This CDR3 comprises 14 residues. Germline V CDR1 and CDR2: MNHEY, SMNVEV (reference sequence). V dropped 2 bases and J dropped 6 bases, with 13 bases sitting between them. CDR3 bases: TGTGCCAGCAGTTTAGTGTGGCAGGGCTCTGAAGCTTTCTTT. This encodes CASSLVWQGSEAFF.

This chain connects TRBV19 to TRBJ1-1, with D hard to call. This CDR3 is built from 13 residues. Trimming pared 4 bases from V and 1 base from J, leaving 7 bases between. CDR1 is LNHDA and CDR2 is SQIVND in the germline V gene (reference sequence). The CDR3 DNA reads as TGTGCCAGTAGTAACAACAGGAACACTGAAGCTTTCTTT. Protein product: CASSNNRNTEAFF.

The chain employs TRBV6-5 and TRBJ2-3; tentative D call: TRBD1 (6 bases). In germline, CDR1 is MNHEY, CDR2 SVGAGI. The CDR3 runs 14 residues. V was clipped by 2 bases and J by 9 bases, with 15 bases between them. The CDR3: CASSYRGAGTTQYF. The CDR3 DNA reads TGTGCCAGCAGTTACAGAGGCGCAGGGACAACGCAGTATTTT.

This rearrangement joins TRBV7-9 to TRBJ1-3; unclear D gene. The CDR3 extends over 14 amino acids. Germline V gene lookup returns CDR1 SEHNR and CDR2 FQNEAQ (reference sequence). Trimming removed 1 base from V and 0 bases from J, with 4 bases in between. The CDR3 coding sequence is TGTGCCAGCAGCTTAGACTACTCTGGAAACACCATATATTTT. Its protein product is CASSLDYSGNTIYF.

This chain connects TRBV7-8 to TRBJ1-6, with D maybe TRBD1 (5 bases). This CDR3 spans 16 amino acids. Trimming removed 2 bases from V and 0 bases from J, with 8 bases in between. CDR1 and CDR2 from the germline V gene are SGHVS and FQNEAQ. The CDR3 DNA reads as TGTGCCAGCAGCTTAAGGGGAAGCTCCTATAATTCACCCCTCCACTTT. Encoded protein: CASSLRGSSYNSPLHF.

The table lists this clone with a few counts. The V gene is TRBV6-1, the J gene TRBJ1-5, with D unresolved. The germline gives CDR1 MNHNS, CDR2 SASEGT. V was pared by 1 base and J by 4 bases, with 8 bases between. There are 14 residues in the CDR3. The CDR3 region has the DNA TGTGCCAGCAGTGAAGGATTTGAGAATCAGCCCCAGCATTTT. Encoded protein: CASSEGFENQPQHF.

In its sample, this clone was seen many times. This chain connects TRBV28 to TRBJ2-1; 9 bases are a match to TRBD2. J lost 6 bases, V lost 3 bases, and 9 bases had no gene match. There are 16 residues in the CDR3. Per the germline V gene, CDR1 is MDHEN and CDR2 is SYDVKM. The CDR3 loop reads CASSLRVGRGGNEQFF. The CDR3 DNA follows: TGTGCCAGCAGTTTGAGAGTGGGGCGGGGGGGCAATGAGCAGTTCTTC.

The rearrangement uses TRBV5-1 and TRBJ2-6; 7 bases map to TRBD1. Germline assignment: CDR1 SGHRS and CDR2 YFSETQ. Trimming cost V 4 bases and J 2 bases; bases outside gene matches: 6. This CDR3 region has 16 residues. CDR3 region: CASSVDRAPGANVLTF. Written as DNA, the CDR3 is TGCGCCAGCAGCGTCGACAGGGCCCCTGGGGCCAACGTCCTGACTTTC.

The chain is built from TRBV7-3 and TRBJ2-1; a weak D match, TRBD1 (6 bases). Per the germline V gene, CDR1 is SGHTA and CDR2 is FQGTGA. The CDR3 consists of 14 residues. V gave up 3 bases and J gave up 4 bases, with 10 bases separating them. CDR3 loop: CASSFGTSYNEQFF. CDR3 DNA: TGTGCCAGCAGCTTCGGGACATCATACAATGAGCAGTTCTTC. Drawing the rest from reference TRBV7-3 and TRBJ2-1, the complete variable domain is GAGVSQTPSNKVTEKGKYVELRCDPISGHTALYWYRQSLGQGPEFLIYFQGTGAADDSGLPNDRFFAVRPEGSVSTLKIQRTERGDSAVYLCASSFGTSYNEQFFGPGTRLTVL.

The chain couples TRBV11-2 to TRBJ2-7; D possibly corresponds to TRBD1 (6 bases). V was cut by 1 base and J by 4 bases, with 11 bases left in between. Per germline, CDR1 SGHAT and CDR2 FQNNGV. The CDR3 length is 14 residues. For the CDR3, the DNA is TGTGCCAGCAGCTTAGGTCGGACAGTTTACGAGCAGTACTTC. This gives the protein CASSLGRTVYEQYF.

This clone showed up just once. The chain uses TRBV6-5 and TRBJ2-3, with TRBD2 matching 8 bases. Germline V gene data show CDR1 as MNHEY and CDR2 as SVGAGI. The V segment lost 4 bases and the J segment 6 bases; nucleotides outside the gene matches: 12. This CDR3 is built from 16 residues. The CDR3 DNA follows: TGTGCCAGCAGTTCCAGTTATCGGGGGGGCGCTGATACGCAGTATTTT. It translates to CASSSSYRGGADTQYF.

The chain links TRBV19 to TRBJ2-7; 11 nucleotides align to TRBD1. Germline V gene data show CDR1 as LNHDA and CDR2 as SQIVND (reference sequence). Trimming removed 3 bases from V and 5 bases from J; junction bases left unmatched: 6. This CDR3 has 15 amino acids. The CDR3 region has the DNA TGTGCCAGTAGTATCTTCCGGGACAGGGGGAACGAGCAGTACTTC. This codes for CASSIFRDRGNEQYF.

This clone has more than one count but fewer than ten. The gene calls are TRBV19 and TRBJ1-1, with D unresolved. Germline assignment: CDR1 LNHDA and CDR2 SQIVND (reference sequence). Trimming shortened V by 0 bases and J by 3 bases, and 8 bases separated the two germline ends. The CDR3 length is 14 residues. CDR3 sequence reads: CASSIDDGYTEAFF. Written as DNA, the CDR3 is TGTGCCAGTAGTATAGATGACGGGTACACTGAAGCTTTCTTT.